Listed here is a single T cell receptor (beta chain). Its cognate antigen is unknown. For the second PCR, which ran for about 7 to 11 cycles, a sample-barcoded 5' primer and a J-beta primer mix were used. MiXCR, run by TCRdb on the 5' RACE reads, gives a single entry per CDR3 protein. The data contain approximately 690,000 distinct CDR3 sequences, around two fifths of them singletons. Germline V gene lookup returns CDR1 LGHNA and CDR2 YSLEER. Trimming removed 4 bases at V and 0 bases at J, with 12 bases between. The CDR3 is made up of 15 amino acids. These data originate in a study of blood T cells in healthy people across ages. Study-wide results and caveats: One million T cells yielded diversity estimates that were considered underestimates. Because donor CMV status was unknown, expanded clonotype changes were possibly confounded.

This chain joins TRBV4-3 and TRBJ2-5; D ambiguous. The sample was blood. This clonotype was sampled from a man older than 75 in good health. In DNA, the CDR3 is TGCGCCAGCAGCCCTGAAGAAGGCAACCAAGAGACCCAGTACTTC. Translating it yields CASSPEEGNQETQYF.